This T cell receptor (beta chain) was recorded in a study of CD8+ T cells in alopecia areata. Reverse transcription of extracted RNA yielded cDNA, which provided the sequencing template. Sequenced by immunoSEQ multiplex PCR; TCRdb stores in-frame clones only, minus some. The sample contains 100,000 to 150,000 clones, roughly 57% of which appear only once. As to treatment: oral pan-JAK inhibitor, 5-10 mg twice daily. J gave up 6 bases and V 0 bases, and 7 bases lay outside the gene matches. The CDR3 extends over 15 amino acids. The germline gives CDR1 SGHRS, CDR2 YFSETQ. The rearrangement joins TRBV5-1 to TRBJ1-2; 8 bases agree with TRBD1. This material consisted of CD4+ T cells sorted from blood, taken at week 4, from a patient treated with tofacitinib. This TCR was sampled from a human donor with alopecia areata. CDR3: CASSLEGRGLNGYTF. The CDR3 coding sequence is TGCGCCAGCAGCTTGGAAGGCAGGGGGCTTAATGGCTACACCTTC.